This entry lists 16 T cell receptor beta chains sequenced from one sample in a study of beta chain features in type 1 diabetes. Study-wide points: All four CD4+ subsets of Type 1 diabetes patients contained TCRB CDR3s that were moderately but significantly shorter.

Antigens for these TCRs are unknown. The entirety of the isolated RNA underwent reverse transcription, so expressed TCRB transcripts were sequenced. Clones were read by immunoSEQ multiplex PCR, and TCRdb kept only the in-frame ones, dropping some. The data show about 25,000 clones, 55% to 70% seen once. Sequenced input: stem cell memory CD4+ T cells from blood. These receptor sequences come from a woman aged 40 to 55 with type 1 diabetes.

The chain uses TRBV28 and TRBJ1-3; D not resolved. V shed 2 bases and J shed 0 bases, with 11 bases lying between them. The CDR3 length is 16 residues. Germline V gene lookup returns CDR1 MDHEN and CDR2 SYDVKM. CDR3 sequence reads: CASSLGPQTSGNTIYF. CDR3 coding DNA: TGTGCCAGCAGTTTAGGTCCACAGACCTCTGGAAACACCATATATTTT.

The chain couples TRBV6-5 to TRBJ1-1; no clear D. Trimming shortened V by 4 bases and J by 4 bases, and 13 bases separated the two germline ends. CDR1 is MNHEY and CDR2 is SVGAGI in the germline V gene. The CDR3 sequence is 14 residues long. As DNA, the CDR3 is TGTGCCAGCAGTTCACCGACGGGAGGCACTGAAGCTTTCTTT. Translated, it gives CASSSPTGGTEAFF.

This clone was picked up a small number of times. This rearrangement joins TRBV28 to TRBJ2-1; tentative D call: TRBD1 (6 bases). Deletions cut 3 bases from V and 5 bases from J, with 11 bases between. This CDR3 contains 14 residues. Germline V gene sequence: CDR1 MDHEN, CDR2 SYDVKM. CDR3 nucleotides: TGTGCCAGCAGTTTGGGGACACCTAACAATGAGCAGTTCTTC. Translating gives CASSLGTPNNEQFF.

V and J are TRBV7-8 and TRBJ2-5; TRBD1 matches at 9 bases. This CDR3 is 15 amino acids long. Germline V gives CDR1 SGHVS, CDR2 FQNEAQ. The J segment lost 2 bases and the V segment lost 5 bases, leaving 6 bases of the junction unmatched. In DNA form, the CDR3 reads TGTGCCAGCAGCCGACGGACAGGGGTACAAGAGACCCAGTACTTC. The encoded protein is CASSRRTGVQETQYF.

As DNA, the CDR3 is TGCAGTTTTGGGGGGAATGAGCAGTTCTTC. The encoded protein is CSFGGNEQFF. The V and J genes are TRBV20-1 and TRBJ2-1, with a weak D call TRBD2 (6 bases). V lost 8 bases and J 7 bases, leaving 9 bases between the germline ends. Germline lookup yields CDR1 DFQATT and CDR2 SNEGSKA (reference sequence). The CDR3 totals 10 residues.

This chain joins TRBV4-2 and TRBJ1-4; D gene ambiguous. The CDR3 is 16 residues long. In germline, CDR1 is LGHNA, CDR2 YNFKEQ. The V gene lost 4 bases and the J gene lost 4 bases, with 16 bases spanning the gap. The CDR3 loop reads CASSPGLLADNEKLFF. CDR3 sequence (DNA): TGTGCCAGCAGCCCTGGGCTTCTAGCGGATAATGAAAAACTGTTTTTT.

On this clone: One end of the junction varies from germline; a read error may be responsible. The rearrangement uses TRBV11-3 and TRBJ1-1; no clear D gene. The CDR3 extends over 13 amino acids. The germline V gene has CDR1 SGHNT and CDR2 YENEEA. The CDR3 spells CASSLGGNTEAFF. The CDR3 DNA is TGTGCCAGCAGTTTAGGAGGGAACACTGAAGCTTTCTTT.

The V gene is TRBV29-1, the J gene TRBJ2-2; TRBD2 aligns across 7 bases. Germline trimming cut 5 bases from V and 4 bases from J; bases unmatched to any gene: 7. The CDR3 covers 14 residues. From germline, CDR1 is SQVTM and CDR2 ANQGSEA. DNA for the CDR3: TGCAGCGTTAGCCGGGACTACCCCACCGGGGAGCTGTTTTTT. This translates into CSVSRDYPTGELFF.

CDR3: CASSTHRDSNSGNTIYF. The CDR3, as DNA: TGTGCCAGCAGCACCCACCGGGACAGCAACTCTGGAAACACCATATATTTT. The chain joins TRBV9 to TRBJ1-3; TRBD1 aligns across 7 bases. V shed 4 bases and J 0 bases; nucleotides not matched to a gene: 10. CDR1 and CDR2 from the germline V gene are SGDLS and YYNGEE. CDR3 length equals 17 residues.

This chain connects TRBV9 to TRBJ2-2, with TRBD2 identical over 11 bases. This CDR3 contains 18 residues. Germline CDR1 and CDR2: SGDLS and YYNGEE. With V trimmed by 0 bases and J by 5 bases, 9 bases remained unmatched. The CDR3 region has the DNA TGTGCCAGCAGCGTAGCCTTACTAGCGGGAGTGGGAACCGGGGAGCTGTTTTTT. Encoded protein: CASSVALLAGVGTGELFF.

This chain joins TRBV7-9 and TRBJ1-4; 7 positions match TRBD1. In germline, CDR1 is SEHNR, CDR2 FQNEAQ (reference sequence). The CDR3 covers 12 residues. With V trimmed by 5 bases and J by 13 bases, 7 bases remained unmatched. CDR3 region: CASSLPQGRLFF. The CDR3 nucleotides are TGTGCCAGCAGCCTCCCACAGGGGAGACTGTTTTTT.

The chain's CDR3 is CASRVGLSNEKLFF. CDR3 bases: TGTGCCAGCAGGGTAGGACTGTCTAATGAAAAACTGTTTTTT. The chain combines TRBV7-2 with TRBJ1-4; D is uncertain. Trimming pared 6 bases from V and 3 bases from J, leaving 11 bases between. Germline V gene lookup returns CDR1 SGHTA and CDR2 FQGNSA. This CDR3 has 14 residues. Variable domain in full (rest from reference TRBV7-2 and TRBJ1-4): GAGVSQSPSNKVTEKGKDVELRCDPISGHTALYWYRQSLGQGLEFLIYFQGNSAPDKSGLPSDRFSAERTGGSVSTLTIQRTQQEDSAVYLCASRVGLSNEKLFFGSGTQLSVL.

This clone occurred once. The chain employs TRBV5-6 and TRBJ1-3; D remains ambiguous. CDR3 length: 16 amino acids. Germline loops: CDR1 SGHDT, CDR2 YYEEEE. V was trimmed by 0 bases and J by 0 bases, leaving 10 bases between them. This CDR3 is CASSLARSDSGNTIYF. The CDR3 region has the DNA TGTGCCAGCAGCTTGGCCCGGAGCGACTCTGGAAACACCATATATTTT.

This chain joins TRBV4-3 and TRBJ2-5; 7 bases are shared with TRBD1. CDR1 and CDR2 from the germline V gene are LGHNA and YSLEER. CDR3 length: 16 residues. With 4 bases clipped from V and 1 base from J, the junction kept 9 bases outside the gene matches. The CDR3 nucleotides read TGCGCCAGCAGCCTCCGCTTCCGGGACAGCCAAGAGACCCAGTACTTC. It codes for CASSLRFRDSQETQYF.

The chain is built from TRBV6-1 and TRBJ2-7; D is perhaps TRBD2 (6 bases). This CDR3 spans 13 amino acids. CDR1 MNHNS and CDR2 SASEGT come from the germline V gene. V was clipped by 2 bases and J by 4 bases, with 9 bases between them. The CDR3 spells CASSEQGLYEQYF. CDR3 coding DNA: TGTGCCAGCAGTGAACAGGGACTTTACGAGCAGTACTTC.

The chain links TRBV28 to TRBJ2-7, with 11 positions matching TRBD1. The CDR3 totals 16 residues. Germline CDR1 is MDHEN and CDR2 is SYDVKM. With V trimmed by 5 bases and J by 2 bases, 8 bases remained unmatched. CDR3 in amino acids: CASSGTGGPTTYEQYF. For the CDR3, the DNA is TGTGCCAGCAGTGGGACAGGGGGTCCGACGACCTACGAGCAGTACTTC.